Listed below are T cell receptor beta chains from one sample, sequenced in a study of CD8 T cells in Susac syndrome. TCRdb re-derived calls from the immunoSEQ multiplex PCR reads in MiXCR, one entry per CDR3 protein. Of 100,000 to 150,000 distinct CDR3 sequences listed, around 94% are singletons. The sequencing sample was made of CD8+ T cells from PBMCs. The source of these receptors is a human donor with Susac syndrome. Both conserved end residues are trimmed from each CDR3. Size tells how often a clone was seen (once, few, many) or the class of an expanded clone, and some rows leave it out.

v_call	clone_size	cdr3_length	j_call	cdr3_aa
TRBV14	once	11	TRBJ1-2	ASSHTGTHGYT
TRBV10-3	NA	14	TRBJ2-3	AISGSTGNGTDTQY
TRBV4-2	NA	14	TRBJ2-5	ASSPLSTSEQETQY
TRBV18	NA	13	TRBJ2-5	ASSQTPTGLETQY
TRBV12-3/TRBV12-4	NA	13	TRBJ1-5	VSSSWDSGNQPQH
TRBV4-1	NA	12	TRBJ2-7	ASSQDRGNYEQY
TRBV24-1	NA	14	TRBJ2-2	ATSDPNQGHTGELF
TRBV11-2	NA	13	TRBJ2-6	ASSLVGSGANVLT
TRBV12-3/TRBV12-4	NA	11	TRBJ2-3	ASTEGLTDTQY
TRBV25-1	NA	10	TRBJ2-7	ASSDRGPEQY
TRBV4-2	NA	12	TRBJ2-1	ASSHSGFDDEQF
TRBV12-5	NA	11	TRBJ2-7	ASGPGLSYEQY
TRBV20-1	NA	11	TRBJ2-2	SAREGDRGELF
TRBV14	NA	14	TRBJ2-1	ASSQGGGSSYNEQF
TRBV13	NA	14	TRBJ2-7	ASSLSWAGISYEQY
TRBV20-1	NA	11	TRBJ2-1	SAGWTDYNEQF
TRBV7-8	NA	12	TRBJ2-7	ASTQTSGTYEQY
TRBV5-1	NA	11	TRBJ1-5	ARKRGGNQPQH
TRBV4-3	NA	13	TRBJ2-1	ASSQGQGPYNEQF
TRBV12-5	NA	13	TRBJ2-1	ASGPDRSTYNEQF
TRBV9	NA	12	TRBJ1-1	ASSVWSADTEAF
TRBV3-1	NA	11	TRBJ2-7	ASSQDYGRTPT
TRBV5-6	NA	12	TRBJ2-1	ASSMGLADNEQF
TRBV9	NA	15	TRBJ2-5	ASSEGVGASGPVTQY
TRBV27	NA	12	TRBJ1-1	ASSLLGWNTEAF
TRBV4-1	NA	13	TRBJ2-7	ASSQVDGKRGRIF
TRBV7-2	NA	12	TRBJ1-3	ASSLPDSGNTIY
TRBV18	NA	11	TRBJ1-2	ASSPPAGAGYT